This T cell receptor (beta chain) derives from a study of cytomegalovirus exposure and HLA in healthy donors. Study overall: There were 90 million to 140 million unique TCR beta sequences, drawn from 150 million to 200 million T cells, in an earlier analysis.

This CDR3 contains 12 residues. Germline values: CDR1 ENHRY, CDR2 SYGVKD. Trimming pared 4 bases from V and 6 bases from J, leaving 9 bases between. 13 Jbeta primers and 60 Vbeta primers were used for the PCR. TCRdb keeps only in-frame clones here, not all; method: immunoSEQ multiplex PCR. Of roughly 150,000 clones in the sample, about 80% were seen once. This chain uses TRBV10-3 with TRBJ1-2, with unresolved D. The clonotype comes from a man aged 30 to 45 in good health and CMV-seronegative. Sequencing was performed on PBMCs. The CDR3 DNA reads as TGTGCCATCAGTGCCGGGGAGGATGGCTACACCTTC. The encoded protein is CAISAGEDGYTF.